This T cell receptor beta chain emerged from a study of kidney transplant recipient with SARS-CoV-2 infection. CDR1 MNHGY and CDR2 SAAAGT come from the germline V gene. V lost 5 bases, J lost 4 bases, and 23 bases lay in between. The CDR3 is 17 amino acids. One entry per CDR3 protein results from TCRdb running MiXCR on the reads. The sample consists of 200,000 to 250,000 distinct CDR3 sequences, 25% to 30% of them appearing once. This clonotype occurred many times. The source material was a blood sample, sampled at baseline and between days 110 and 120 from a kidney transplant recipient. The source of this sequence is a male patient aged 25-45 years who had COVID-19 and was a kidney transplant recipient. Certain T cells may be donor cells from the graft. The genes are TRBV6-8 and TRBJ1-2; no clear D gene. This chain's CDR3 is CASSGILRSRKTYGYTF. The CDR3 region has the DNA TGTGCCAGCAGTGGTATACTACGCTCTAGAAAGACCTATGGCTACACCTTC.